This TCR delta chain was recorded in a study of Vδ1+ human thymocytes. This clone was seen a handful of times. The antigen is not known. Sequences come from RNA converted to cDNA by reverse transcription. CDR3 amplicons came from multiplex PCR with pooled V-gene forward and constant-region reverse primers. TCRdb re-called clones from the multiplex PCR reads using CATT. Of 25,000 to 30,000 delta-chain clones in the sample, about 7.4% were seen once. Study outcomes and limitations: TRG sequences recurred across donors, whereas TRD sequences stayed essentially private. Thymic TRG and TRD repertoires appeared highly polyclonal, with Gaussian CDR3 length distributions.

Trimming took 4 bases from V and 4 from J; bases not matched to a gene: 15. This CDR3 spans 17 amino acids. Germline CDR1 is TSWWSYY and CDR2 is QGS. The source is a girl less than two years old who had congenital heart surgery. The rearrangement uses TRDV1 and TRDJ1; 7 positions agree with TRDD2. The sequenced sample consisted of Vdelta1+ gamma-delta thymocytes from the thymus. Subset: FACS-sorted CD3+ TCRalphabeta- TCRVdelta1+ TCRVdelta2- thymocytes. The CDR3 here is CALGVGLPRSMVDKLIF. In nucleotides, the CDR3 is TGTGCTCTTGGGGTTGGCCTTCCTCGGTCGATGGTCGATAAACTCATCTTT.